What follows describes a single TCR beta chain. This record belongs to a study of blood T cell repertoires in COVID-19. Study at large: Sources were T cells, B-cell-depleted T cells, or PBMCs; the material itself was cDNA or gDNA.

V was pared by 2 bases and J by 8 bases, with 13 bases between. The CDR3 is made up of 14 amino acids. The germline CDR1 and CDR2 sequences are SGHAT and FQNNGV. A case of COVID-19 had been met by exposed participants within 2 weeks before study entry. Clones were read by immunoSEQ multiplex PCR, and TCRdb kept only the in-frame ones, dropping some. The repertoire holds 200,000 to 250,000 clones, with approximately 89% as singletons. This receptor was identified in a woman in her 30s who had been exposed to COVID-19. The chain combines TRBV11-2 with TRBJ2-4, with a weak D call TRBD2 (5 bases). Sequencing used PBMCs or T cells enriched from blood (not recorded which). The CDR3 coding sequence is TGTGCCAGCAGCTTAAAGGCGGGTGGGGACATTCAGTACTTC. It translates to CASSLKAGGDIQYF.